This TCR beta chain was retrieved from a study of T-cell memory formation after mild COVID-19. MiXCR, run by TCRdb on the 5' RACE reads, gives a single entry per CDR3 protein. This table has some 160,000 distinct CDR3 sequences, roughly 13% appearing once. This CDR3 has 18 residues. The junction had 9 bases not matched to a gene; V was cut back by 0 bases and J by 5 bases. Germline loops: CDR1 LGHNA, CDR2 YSLEER. Sequences were obtained from PBMCs or a T cell subset sorted from them (not recorded which). The receptor's source is a man younger than 35 who had mild COVID-19 (a few samples of this study predate the infection). Cell type and time point are not known. V and J are TRBV4-3 and TRBJ2-2, with 10 nucleotides matching TRBD2. The CDR3, as DNA: TGCGCCAGCAGCCAAGAAAGCTATCCAGCGGGGGGGACCGGGGAGCTGTTTTTT. Amino acid sequence: CASSQESYPAGGTGELFF.